This TCR beta chain emerged from a study of T cells in women clearing cervical HPV infection. To note about this clone: Sequencing ends 3 residues short of the CDR3 end; the germline J gene provides the rest.

Sequenced by immunoSEQ multiplex PCR; TCRdb stores in-frame clones only, minus some. The table gives tens of thousands of clones; the top ten clones make up 3.7% of it. The CDR3 length is 13 residues. Between the trimmed V and J ends, which lost 0 bases and 10 bases, there was a span of 10 bases. Germline-derived CDR1 and CDR2 are DFQATT and SNEGSKA (reference sequence). This sequence joins TRBV20-1 and TRBJ1-6, with D possibly being TRBD1 (5 bases). Sample: blood buffy coat. The TCR originated in a woman between 18 and 75 years old with a cervical HPV16 infection that either progressed to CIN3+ or cleared (not recorded which). CDR3 DNA, as far as it was read: TGCAGTGCTAGAGATGGGGGGTACTCACCC. Translation gives CSARDGGYSP. The CDR3 in its entirety is CSARDGGYSPLHF.